This T cell receptor (beta chain) was sequenced in a study of T cells in localized non-small cell lung cancer. General study findings and limits: Analysis by sequencing included only one tumor region, so heterogeneity remains possible. Prolonged overall survival went with higher T cell density in the blood.

Generated by immunoSEQ multiplex PCR, the TCRdb table keeps only in-frame clones and is missing some. This sample has over 30,000 clones, with over 75% found just once. A note on this clone: The antigen remains undetermined.

The clonotype comes from a woman aged 40-69 years with stage I lung adenocarcinoma. The sequencing used peripheral blood, collected before any cancer treatment.

The chain's CDR3 is CAISGQSSSGNTIYF. The DNA of the CDR3 is TGTGCCATCAGTGGACAGTCCAGCTCTGGAAACACCATATATTTT. The chain is built from TRBV10-3 and TRBJ1-3; D might be TRBD1 (5 bases). V dropped 4 bases and J dropped 0 bases, with 10 bases sitting between them. The CDR3 is made up of 15 amino acids. Looked up from germline, CDR1 is ENHRY and CDR2 is SYGVKD.